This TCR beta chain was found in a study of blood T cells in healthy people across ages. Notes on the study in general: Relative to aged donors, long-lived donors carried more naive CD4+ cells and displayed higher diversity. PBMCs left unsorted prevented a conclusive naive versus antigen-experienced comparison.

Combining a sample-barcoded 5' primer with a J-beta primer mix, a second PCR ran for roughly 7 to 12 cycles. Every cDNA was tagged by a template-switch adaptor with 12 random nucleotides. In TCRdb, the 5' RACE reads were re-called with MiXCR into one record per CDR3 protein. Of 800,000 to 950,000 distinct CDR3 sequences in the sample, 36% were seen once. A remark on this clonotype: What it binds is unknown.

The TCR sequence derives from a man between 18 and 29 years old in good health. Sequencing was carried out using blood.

CDR3 in DNA: TGTGCCAGCAGTGAAGGGCCCGGGTTGGGTGGCTACACCTTC. As protein: CASSEGPGLGGYTF. The genes are TRBV6-1 and TRBJ1-2; D remains unclear. The ends were cut back, 1 base at V and 7 bases at J, with 13 bases in the middle. The CDR3 spans 14 residues. CDR1 and CDR2 (germline): MNHNS, SASEGT.